This section outlines one T cell receptor (beta chain) sequence together with its context. Its antigen remains unknown. The assay was immunoSEQ multiplex PCR, and TCRdb's table has in-frame clones only and misses some. The table shows 90,000 to 130,000 clones, with about 86% occurring only once. The sample belongs to a study of T cell responses to AZD1222 COVID-19 vaccine. About the research overall: It was second doses at about 4 or about 12 weeks that were pooled.

V was clipped by 6 bases and J by 2 bases, with 8 bases between them. This CDR3 has 12 amino acids. Germline CDR1 and CDR2: MNHEY and SMNVEV (reference sequence). Study-wide results and caveats: Regions left unmutated in variants are reportedly the target of nearly half of spike-specific TCRs. Researchers took repertoire samples only after the peak T cell response had come. Spike-wide vaccine-associated CD4 TCRs dominated at 160-218 and 743-854.

Specimen: peripheral blood, collected on day 0 of AZD1222 vaccination. The chain has TRBV27 and TRBJ2-7; the D gene is possibly TRBD1 (5 bases). This TCR came from an adult in good health. The CDR3 DNA reads TGTGCCAGCAGCCCGGACACCTACGAGCAGTACTTC. Translating gives CASSPDTYEQYF.